The sequence of this T cell receptor beta chain was determined in a study of T cell changes during pregnancy in multiple sclerosis (dated by TCRdb to the late 2010s). Context from the whole study: The study examined how the T cell repertoire changed over the course of pregnancy in women with multiple sclerosis.

Libraries were constructed by the immunoSEQ multiplex PCR assay. TCRdb provides this immuneACCESS table in a form limited to in-frame rearrangements. Some clones are lacking; in checked studies, under half of them reflect an unresolved V gene, and why the rest are absent is not known. In all, the sample holds tens of thousands of clones, and about 90% of those were seen once. The biggest ten clones account for 4.5% to 5.5% of the sample. Details on this clone: The clone's antigen remains unknown. Germline is not matched at one junction end, which may reflect a read error.

CDR1 SGHNT and CDR2 YYREEE were looked up in the germline V gene (reference sequence). The CDR3, cysteine through phenylalanine, is 16 amino acids long. The read is trimmed to its CDR3 DNA, 48 bases read in frame from base 1. The receptor chain draws on TRBV5-4 and TRBJ2-7; the D gene is possibly TRBD2, with 6 bases matching. The TCR sequence derives from a female donor in good health, enrolled as a control in a pregnancy study. Sequenced here: peripheral blood, sampled in the first trimester of pregnancy. The DNA sequence reads TGTGCCGGCAGCTTGGGACCGGGACTTTCGGGCTACGAGCAGTACTTC. This encodes CAGSLGPGLSGYEQYF.